A single sample is the source of the 28 T cell receptor beta chains below, sequenced in a study of blood T cell repertoires in COVID-19. Here immunoSEQ multiplex PCR was the method, and the copy in TCRdb shows in-frame clones only, minus some. This table holds roughly 280,000 clones, 89% found once. The sequencing sample was made of PBMCs or T cells enriched from blood (not recorded which). The receptors derive from a woman aged 60-75 years who had recovered from COVID-19.

V gene TRBV21-1 combines with J gene TRBJ1-1; TRBD1 is the table's D call and was not checked against the DNA. TRBV21-1 represents a pseudogene. The CDR3 length is 15 residues. In DNA form, the CDR3 reads TGTGCCAGCAGCAAAGGGGCAAGCCTGAACACTGAAGCTTTCTTT. As protein: CASSKGASLNTEAFF.

This rearrangement joins TRBV7-3 to TRBJ1-1, with TRBD1 matching over 9 bases. Trimming cost V 5 bases and J 6 bases; bases outside gene matches: 4. The CDR3 has 13 residues. From germline, CDR1 is SGHTA and CDR2 FQGTGA. The CDR3 spells CASSTYRGPEAFF. CDR3 DNA: TGTGCCAGCAGCACCTACAGGGGGCCTGAAGCTTTCTTT.

V is TRBV28 and J is TRBJ1-1; 8 positions agree with TRBD1. The junction had 10 bases not matched to a gene; V was cut back by 10 bases and J by 3 bases. The CDR3 is 14 residues long. Germline V CDR1 and CDR2: MDHEN, SYDVKM. CDR3 sequence (DNA): TGTGCCACTACGTCAGGACAGGGAGACACTGAAGCTTTCTTT. This encodes CATTSGQGDTEAFF.

This sequence joins TRBV27 and TRBJ1-1, with 9 bases lining up with TRBD1. The length of the CDR3 is 16 residues. Germline CDR1 reads MNHEY; CDR2 reads SMNVEV (reference sequence). The J segment lost 5 bases and the V segment lost 7 bases, leaving 14 bases of the junction unmatched. The DNA for the CDR3 is TGTGCCAGCACCTACGATCCGGGACAGGGTGGGACTGAAGCTTTCTTT. Translated, it gives CASTYDPGQGGTEAFF.

This clone was seen once. The V and J genes are TRBV27 and TRBJ2-7; 11 bases line up with TRBD2. Germline CDR1 is MNHEY and CDR2 is SMNVEV (reference sequence). This CDR3 spans 15 amino acids. The J segment lost 2 bases and the V segment lost 6 bases, leaving 6 bases of the junction unmatched. In DNA form, the CDR3 reads TGTGCCAGCAGACTCACTAGCGGGGGAGCCTACGAGCAGTACTTC. As protein: CASRLTSGGAYEQYF.

The rearrangement uses TRBV19 and TRBJ1-5; D is undetermined. CDR3 size: 14 residues. V shed 3 bases and J shed 7 bases, with 13 bases lying between them. Germline V gene lookup returns CDR1 LNHDA and CDR2 SQIVND (reference sequence). The CDR3 DNA reads as TGTGCCAGTAGTATGCAAGGTCTGGGCCAGCCCCAGCATTTT. This sequence encodes CASSMQGLGQPQHF.

Only a few counts were recorded for this clone. The CDR3 protein is CASSSNRDTEAFF. CDR3 nucleotides: TGTGCCAGCAGCTCTAACAGGGACACTGAAGCTTTCTTT. The chain employs TRBV11-2 and TRBJ1-1; the D gene is possibly TRBD1 (6 bases). Germline V gives CDR1 SGHAT, CDR2 FQNNGV. Between the trimmed V and J ends, which lost 4 bases and 3 bases, there was a span of 9 bases. The CDR3 contains 13 residues. Variable domain in full (rest from reference TRBV11-2 and TRBJ1-1): EAGVAQSPRYKIIEKRQSVAFWCNPISGHATLYWYQQILGQGPKLLIQFQNNGVVDDSQLPKDRFSAERLKGVDSTLKIQPAKLEDSAVYLCASSSNRDTEAFFGQGTRLTVV.

This chain uses TRBV29-1 with TRBJ2-4; maybe TRBD1 (6 bases). The germline V gene encodes CDR1 SQVTM and CDR2 ANQGSEA. Trimming shortened V by 7 bases and J by 5 bases, and 9 bases separated the two germline ends. The CDR3 consists of 11 residues. Here the CDR3 DNA reads TGCAGCGCCGGACAGCAAAACATTCAGTACTTC. This sequence encodes CSAGQQNIQYF.

V and J are TRBV28 and TRBJ2-1, with a possible D match to TRBD1 (6 bases). This CDR3 has 14 residues. Germline V CDR1 and CDR2: MDHEN, SYDVKM. Trimming took 9 bases from V and 0 from J, leaving 12 bases between them. The DNA for the CDR3 is TGTGCCAGTGTGGTAGGGGGCTCCTACAATGAGCAGTTCTTC. Translating gives CASVVGGSYNEQFF. Filled out from reference TRBV28 and TRBJ2-1, the complete variable domain reads DVKVTQSSRYLVKRTGEKVFLECVQDMDHENMFWYRQDPGLGLRLIYFSYDVKMKEKGDIPEGYSVSREKKERFSLILESASTNQTSMYLCASVVGGSYNEQFFGPGTRLTVL.

This clone was detected a few times. The chain employs TRBV5-1 and TRBJ1-2; 7 bases agree with TRBD1. The CDR3 has 13 residues. Trimming removed 4 bases from V and 2 bases from J; junction bases left unmatched: 2. CDR1 SGHRS and CDR2 YFSETQ come from the germline V gene. The CDR3 DNA reads TGCGCCAGCAGCCGGACAGGAAACTATGGCTACACCTTC. It translates to CASSRTGNYGYTF. Drawing the rest from reference TRBV5-1 and TRBJ1-2, the complete variable domain is KAGVTQTPRYLIKTRGQQVTLSCSPISGHRSVSWYQQTPGQGLQFLFEYFSETQRNKGNFPGRFSGRQFSNSRSEMNVSTLELGDSALYLCASSRTGNYGYTFGSGTRLTVV.

This rearrangement joins TRBV5-1 to TRBJ1-1; 7 bases fit TRBD1. Unmatched junction bases numbered 7, after V lost 0 bases and J lost 5 bases. Germline V CDR1 and CDR2: SGHRS, YFSETQ. The CDR3 covers 15 residues. Here the CDR3 DNA reads TGCGCCAGCAGCTTGGCCGTAGCGGACAGGACTGAAGCTTTCTTT. This codes for CASSLAVADRTEAFF.

The rearrangement links TRBV10-3 to TRBJ1-2, with D perhaps TRBD1 (6 bases). Germline V gene lookup returns CDR1 ENHRY and CDR2 SYGVKD. The CDR3 has 16 amino acids. Trimming pared 0 bases from V and 2 bases from J, leaving 13 bases between. The CDR3 loop is CAISESFPGDNYGYTF. CDR3 coding DNA: TGTGCCATCAGTGAGTCGTTCCCAGGGGACAACTATGGCTACACCTTC.

This chain joins TRBV6-5 and TRBJ1-1; 7 nucleotides match TRBD1. The junction had 11 bases not matched to a gene; V was cut back by 7 bases and J by 3 bases. The CDR3 is made up of 15 amino acids. Germline assignment: CDR1 MNHEY and CDR2 SVGAGI. The CDR3 coding sequence is TGTGCCAGCACCCTTGGGGACAGTGTGTACACTGAAGCTTTCTTT. This codes for CASTLGDSVYTEAFF.

The gene calls are TRBV2 and TRBJ2-7; 12 bases agree with TRBD2. CDR3 length: 14 residues. Germline V gene sequence: CDR1 SNHLY, CDR2 FYNNEI. The J segment lost 7 bases and the V segment lost 7 bases, leaving 8 bases of the junction unmatched. CDR3 protein: CASKLAGGSGEQYF. In DNA, the CDR3 is TGTGCCAGCAAACTAGCGGGGGGAAGTGGGGAGCAGTACTTC. Full variable domain (rest looked up from reference TRBV2 and TRBJ2-7): EPEVTQTPSHQVTQMGQEVILRCVPISNHLYFYWYRQILGQKVEFLVSFYNNEISEKSEIFDDQFSVERPDGSNFTLKIRSTKLEDSAMYFCASKLAGGSGEQYFGPGTRLTVT.

The chain links TRBV7-9 to TRBJ2-1, with 9 bases that match TRBD2. The CDR3 has 14 residues. Germline loops: CDR1 SEHNR, CDR2 FQNEAQ (reference sequence). The J segment lost 8 bases and the V segment lost 4 bases, leaving 6 bases of the junction unmatched. The CDR3 reads CASSSGAGGYEQFF. CDR3 nucleotide sequence: TGTGCCAGCAGCTCGGGTGCGGGAGGGTATGAGCAGTTCTTC.

V usage is TRBV5-1 and J usage is TRBJ1-3; D is perhaps TRBD1 (5 bases). V was clipped by 0 bases and J by 1 base, with 11 bases between them. Per germline, CDR1 SGHRS and CDR2 YFSETQ. This CDR3 comprises 16 residues. CDR3 DNA: TGCGCCAGCAGCTTGGCAGGGATTGGATCTGGAAACACCATATATTTT. This encodes CASSLAGIGSGNTIYF.

This CDR3 reads CASRRDRGRNTEAFF. The CDR3 DNA reads as TGTGCCAGCAGAAGGGACAGGGGTCGGAACACTGAAGCTTTCTTT. The V call is TRBV2, the J call TRBJ1-1; TRBD1 aligns across 10 bases. The trim removed 6 bases at V and 1 base at J, leaving 5 bases unmatched. The CDR3 sequence is 15 residues long. The germline gives CDR1 SNHLY, CDR2 FYNNEI.

The chain has TRBV10-3 and TRBJ1-2; D perhaps matches TRBD1 (5 bases). Germline CDR1 ENHRY, CDR2 SYGVKD. Trimming stripped 3 bases from V and 3 bases from J, with 14 bases between. The CDR3 covers 15 residues. Here the CDR3 DNA reads TGTGCCATCAGTGATCAGTCAGGGATGGACTATGGCTACACCTTC. It is translated as CAISDQSGMDYGYTF.

CDR3 region: CATSREGASNEKLFF. The CDR3 DNA follows: TGTGCCACCAGCAGAGAGGGGGCGTCTAATGAAAAACTGTTTTTT. The chain is built from TRBV15 and TRBJ1-4; tentatively, D is TRBD1 (6 bases). The CDR3 consists of 15 residues. The germline V gene has CDR1 LNHNV and CDR2 YYDKDF (reference sequence). Trimming cost V 0 bases and J 3 bases, with 8 bases left between them.

This rearrangement joins TRBV10-3 to TRBJ2-3, with D maybe TRBD2 (6 bases). The CDR3 extends over 16 amino acids. Trimming removed 3 bases at V and 6 bases at J, with 19 bases between. Germline values: CDR1 ENHRY, CDR2 SYGVKD. The CDR3 loop reads CAISEGGPGEADTQYF. Here the CDR3 DNA reads TGTGCCATCAGTGAAGGAGGCCCGGGAGAAGCGGATACGCAGTATTTT.

The chain has TRBV20-1 and TRBJ1-2; TRBD1 is a possible D gene (6 bases). V lost 3 bases and J 1 base, leaving 9 bases between the germline ends. The germline V gene has CDR1 DFQATT and CDR2 SNEGSKA (reference sequence). The CDR3 length is 13 residues. The CDR3 DNA sequence: TGCAGTGCTAGTTCCAGGGGTAACTATGGCTACACCTTC. This gives the protein CSASSRGNYGYTF.

The gene calls are TRBV4-2 and TRBJ1-4, with a tentative D call TRBD1 (6 bases). Germline V gene lookup returns CDR1 LGHNA and CDR2 YNFKEQ. This CDR3 comprises 16 residues. Trimming stripped 0 bases from V and 5 bases from J, with 13 bases between. CDR3 DNA sequence: TGTGCCAGCAGCCAAGACTTGACAGGAGGAAATGAAAAACTGTTTTTT. This translates into CASSQDLTGGNEKLFF.

The rearrangement links TRBV2 to TRBJ1-1; D might be TRBD1 (5 bases). CDR3 length: 13 residues. Germline lookup yields CDR1 SNHLY and CDR2 FYNNEI. Trimming took off 5 bases at V and 4 bases at J, with 11 bases between the two ends. The CDR3 sequence is CASSTPGGTEAFF. In DNA form, the CDR3 reads TGTGCCAGCAGTACCCCGGGGGGCACTGAAGCTTTCTTT.

In regard to this clone: Other DNA variants within this sample encode the same CDR3. The chain is built from TRBV28 and TRBJ1-6, with 9 positions matching TRBD1. This CDR3 comprises 14 residues. Per germline, CDR1 MDHEN and CDR2 SYDVKM. V trimming: 2 bases; J trimming: 10 bases; junction bases outside the gene matches: 3. The CDR3 nucleotides read TGTGCCAGCAGTTTAGGACAGGGGAGGTCACCCCTCCACTTT. It translates to CASSLGQGRSPLHF.

The rearrangement uses TRBV19 and TRBJ1-1; 7 bases line up with TRBD1. The V segment lost 8 bases and the J segment 7 bases; nucleotides outside the gene matches: 16. CDR3 length: 15 residues. Germline V gene lookup returns CDR1 LNHDA and CDR2 SQIVND (reference sequence). The CDR3 spells CASQTGVGKDGEAFF. The CDR3 DNA sequence: TGTGCCAGTCAAACAGGGGTGGGTAAGGACGGTGAAGCTTTCTTT.

V is TRBV27 and J is TRBJ1-4; TRBD1 matches 8 bases. Per the germline V gene, CDR1 is MNHEY and CDR2 is SMNVEV (reference sequence). V shed 1 base and J 6 bases; nucleotides not matched to a gene: 4. The CDR3 totals 15 residues. The CDR3 here is CASSLWGQAHEKLFF. In DNA, the CDR3 is TGTGCCAGCAGTTTATGGGGACAGGCTCATGAAAAACTGTTTTTT. Drawing the rest from reference TRBV27 and TRBJ1-4, the complete variable domain is EAQVTQNPRYLITVTGKKLTVTCSQNMNHEYMSWYRQDPGLGLRQIYYSMNVEVTDKGDVPEGYKVSRKEKRNFPLILESPSPNQTSLYFCASSLWGQAHEKLFFGSGTQLSVL.

Note on this clone: The junction and the germline gene differ at one end; a read error may be behind it. The chain recombines TRBV18 with TRBJ2-3, with 12 bases that match TRBD2. Germline CDR1 KGHSH, CDR2 LQKENI. There are 16 residues in the CDR3. The CDR3 region is CASSPPLAGGLSTQYF. The CDR3 coding sequence is TGTGCCAGCTCCCCACCACTAGCGGGGGGCCTCAGTACGCAGTATTTT.

The V gene is TRBV18, the J gene TRBJ1-2, with 9 nucleotides matching TRBD1. CDR1 and CDR2 from the germline V gene are KGHSH and LQKENI. This CDR3 contains 15 residues. The V and J ends lost 3 bases and 3 bases, in that order; junction bases with no gene match: 5. CDR3 DNA sequence: TGTGCCAGCTCACCGGGACAGGGTATGGACTATGGCTACACCTTC. Amino acid sequence: CASSPGQGMDYGYTF.